This T cell receptor (beta chain) stems from a study of blood T cell repertoires in COVID-19. In the study overall: From the United States, Italy and Spain came samples of acute and convalescent COVID-19. Nucleic acid was either cDNA or gDNA, and it came from T cells, B-cell-depleted T cells, or PBMCs.

The method was immunoSEQ multiplex PCR; TCRdb's version includes in-frame clones alone and lacks a portion of them. Of about 120,000 clones in the sample, around 84% were seen once. The germline V gene has CDR1 SNHLY and CDR2 FYNNEI. The CDR3 has 14 residues. V lost 4 bases and J 1 base, leaving 9 bases between the germline ends. The TCR was taken from a man aged 35-49 years with acute or convalescent COVID-19. The J gene is TRBJ2-3, the V gene TRBV2, with D hard to call. The specimen was peripheral blood. The CDR3 spells CASSATLGTDTQYF. The CDR3, as DNA: TGTGCCAGCAGTGCTACCCTCGGCACAGATACGCAGTATTTT.